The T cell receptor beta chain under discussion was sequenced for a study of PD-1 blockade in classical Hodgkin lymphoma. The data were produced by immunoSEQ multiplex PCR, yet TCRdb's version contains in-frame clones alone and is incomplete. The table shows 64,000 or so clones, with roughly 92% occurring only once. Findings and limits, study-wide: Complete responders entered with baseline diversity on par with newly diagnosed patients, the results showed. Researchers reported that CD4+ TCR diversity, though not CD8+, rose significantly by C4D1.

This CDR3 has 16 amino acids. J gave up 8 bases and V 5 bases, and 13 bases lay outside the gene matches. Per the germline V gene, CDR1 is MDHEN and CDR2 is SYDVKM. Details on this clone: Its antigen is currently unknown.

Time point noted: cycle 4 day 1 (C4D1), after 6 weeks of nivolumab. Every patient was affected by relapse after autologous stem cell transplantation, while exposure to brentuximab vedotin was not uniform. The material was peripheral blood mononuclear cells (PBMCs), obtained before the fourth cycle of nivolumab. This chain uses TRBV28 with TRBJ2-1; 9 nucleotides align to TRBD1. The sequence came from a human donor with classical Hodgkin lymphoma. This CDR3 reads CASSLSLGQGVDEQFF. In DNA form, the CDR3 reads TGTGCCAGCAGTCTTTCGTTGGGACAGGGTGTCGATGAGCAGTTCTTC.